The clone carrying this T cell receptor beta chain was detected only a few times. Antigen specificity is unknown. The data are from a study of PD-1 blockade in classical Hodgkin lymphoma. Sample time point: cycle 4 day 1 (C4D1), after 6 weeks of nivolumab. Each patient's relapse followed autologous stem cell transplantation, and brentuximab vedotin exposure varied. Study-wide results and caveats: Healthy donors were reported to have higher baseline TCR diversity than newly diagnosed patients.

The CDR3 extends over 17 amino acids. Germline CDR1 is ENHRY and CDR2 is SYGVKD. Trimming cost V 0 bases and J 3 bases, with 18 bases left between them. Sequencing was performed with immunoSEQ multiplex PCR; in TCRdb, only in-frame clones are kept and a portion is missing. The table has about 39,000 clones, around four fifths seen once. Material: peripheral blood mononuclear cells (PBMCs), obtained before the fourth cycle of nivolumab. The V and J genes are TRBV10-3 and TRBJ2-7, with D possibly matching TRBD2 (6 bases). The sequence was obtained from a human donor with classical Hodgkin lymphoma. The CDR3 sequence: CAISESKGVGGIYEQYF. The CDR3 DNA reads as TGTGCCATCAGTGAGTCGAAGGGTGTCGGCGGGATCTACGAGCAGTACTTC.